This TCR beta chain was found in a study of shared clonotypes between healthy human individuals. The authors distributed each subset's genomic DNA evenly over several immunoSEQ plates. The assay was immunoSEQ multiplex PCR, and TCRdb's table has in-frame clones only and misses some. This table has millions of clones, over 85% appearing once. This CDR3 is 13 amino acids long. The V gene lost 3 bases and the J gene lost 2 bases, with 6 bases spanning the gap. CDR1 and CDR2 from the germline V gene are SGHTA and FQGTGA. Sequenced: naive CD4+ T cells sorted from blood. Subset specified: CD45RA+ positively selected. This sequence originates from a man aged 18 to 30 in good health. V is TRBV7-3 and J is TRBJ2-3; no firm D call. Here the CDR3 reads CASSFSDTDTQYF. CDR3 DNA sequence: TGTGCCAGCAGCTTTTCGGACACAGATACGCAGTATTTT. The whole variable domain, filled in from reference TRBV7-3 and TRBJ2-3, reads GAGVSQTPSNKVTEKGKYVELRCDPISGHTALYWYRQSLGQGPEFLIYFQGTGAADDSGLPNDRFFAVRPEGSVSTLKIQRTERGDSAVYLCASSFSDTDTQYFGPGTRLTVL.